The rows below give T cell receptor beta chains drawn from one sample of a study of blood T cell repertoires in COVID-19. The method was immunoSEQ multiplex PCR; TCRdb's version includes in-frame clones alone and lacks a portion of them. The table has 250,000 to 300,000 clones, around 84% seen once; the top ten hold around 5%. Sample: PBMCs or T cells enriched from blood (not recorded which). The receptors originated from a man between 35 and 55 years old who had been exposed to COVID-19. The CDR3 runs from the conserved cysteine through the conserved F or W. A D gene is named only where the DNA matches it firmly. A clone size is listed for some rows: how often the clone was seen (once, few, many), or a class if it is expanded.

J | D | V | size | CDR3 | DNA
TRBJ2-7 | TRBD1 | TRBV11-2 | NA | CASRPGQGVFRLEQYF | TGTGCCAGCAGGCCGGGACAGGGTGTTTTCAGGCTCGAGCAGTACTTC
TRBJ1-2 | TRBD1 | TRBV7-9 | NA | CASTPTGGNYGYTF | TGTGCCAGCACCCCGACAGGGGGTAACTATGGCTACACCTTC
TRBJ1-3 | NA | TRBV2 | NA | CASSVLQGISGNTIYF | TGTGCCAGCAGTGTCTTACAGGGCATAAGCGGAAACACCATATATTTT
TRBJ1-5 | NA | TRBV19 | NA | CASSITGGGNQPQHF | TGTGCCAGTAGTATAACGGGTGGTGGCAATCAGCCCCAGCATTTT
TRBJ2-7 | TRBD1 | TRBV30 | NA | CAWKQGAGYEQYF | TGTGCCTGGAAACAGGGGGCAGGGTACGAGCAGTACTTC
TRBJ2-1 | TRBD1 | TRBV6-5 | NA | CASIRQGWVDNEQFF | TGTGCCAGCATCAGACAGGGGTGGGTTGACAATGAGCAGTTCTTC
TRBJ2-2 | NA | TRBV6-1 | NA | CASRLVPTGELFF | TGTGCCAGCAGATTAGTTCCAACCGGGGAGCTGTTTTTT
TRBJ1-5 | NA | TRBV21-1 | few | CASSPSRSGQISNQPQHF | TGTGCCAGCAGCCCCTCAAGGTCGGGACAGATAAGCAATCAGCCCCAGCATTTT
TRBJ1-3 | NA | TRBV7-9 | once | CASSLGSPQGNTIYF | TGTGCCAGCAGCTTAGGCAGCCCCCAGGGCAACACCATATATTTT
TRBJ2-3 | TRBD2 | TRBV12-3/TRBV12-4 | few | CASCREVTDTQYF | TGTGCCAGCTGTCGGGAGGTCACAGATACGCAGTATTTT
TRBJ2-5 | TRBD2 | TRBV27 | NA | CASSFPGSVTRGLAEETQYF | TGTGCCAGCAGTTTCCCGGGGTCTGTTACCCGAGGACTAGCGGAAGAGACCCAGTACTTC
TRBJ2-7 | TRBD2 | TRBV7-2 | NA | CASSLVSGSREQYF | TGTGCCAGCAGCTTAGTGAGCGGGAGTCGCGAGCAGTACTTC
TRBJ2-7 | TRBD2 | TRBV5-6 | NA | CASSSTSGANEQYF | TGTGCCAGCAGCTCGACTAGCGGGGCCAACGAGCAGTACTTC
TRBJ1-6 | TRBD1 | TRBV5-1 | few | CASSPGRTGLEDSPLHF | TGCGCCAGCAGCCCAGGAAGGACAGGGTTGGAAGATTCACCCCTCCACTTT
TRBJ2-2 | TRBD2 | TRBV3-1/TRBV3-2 | NA | CASSQKTSGITGELFF | TGTGCCAGCAGCCAAAAGACTAGCGGGATCACCGGGGAGCTGTTTTTT
TRBJ2-2 | NA | TRBV3-1/TRBV3-2 | NA | CASSQLSRGELFF | TGTGCCAGCAGCCAACTCTCTCGCGGGGAGCTGTTTTTT
TRBJ1-5 | NA | TRBV28 | NA | CASSLRSSNQPQHF | TGTGCCAGCAGTTTACGCAGTAGCAATCAGCCCCAGCATTTT
TRBJ2-1 | NA | TRBV6-5 | NA | CASTEGTYNEQFF | TGTGCCAGCACCGAAGGGACTTACAATGAGCAGTTCTTC
TRBJ2-4 | NA | TRBV21-1 | NA | CASSKARAGLAKNIQYF | TGTGCCAGCAGCAAAGCGCGGGCGGGGCTAGCCAAAAACATTCAGTACTTC
TRBJ2-3 | NA | TRBV7-9 | NA | CASSPTSPNWYTQYF | TGTGCCAGCAGCCCAACGAGTCCGAATTGGTATACGCAGTATTTT
TRBJ1-3 | NA | TRBV12-3/TRBV12-4 | NA | CASSFRDGNTIYF | TGTGCCAGCAGTTTCAGGGATGGAAACACCATATATTTT
TRBJ2-1 | NA | TRBV12-3/TRBV12-4 | NA | CASSLLVEQFF | TGTGCCAGCAGCCTTCTAGTTGAGCAGTTCTTC